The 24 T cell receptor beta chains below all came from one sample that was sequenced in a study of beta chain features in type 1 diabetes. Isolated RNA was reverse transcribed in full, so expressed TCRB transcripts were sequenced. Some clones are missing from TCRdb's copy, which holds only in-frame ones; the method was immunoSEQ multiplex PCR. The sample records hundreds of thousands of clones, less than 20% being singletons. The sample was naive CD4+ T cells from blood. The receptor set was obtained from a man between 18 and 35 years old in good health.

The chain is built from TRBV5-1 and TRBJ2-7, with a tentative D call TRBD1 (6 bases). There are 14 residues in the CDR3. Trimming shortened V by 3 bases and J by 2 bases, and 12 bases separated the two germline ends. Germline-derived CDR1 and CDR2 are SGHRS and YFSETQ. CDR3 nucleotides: TGCGCCAGCAGCTCCCGGACAGCCGCCTACGAGCAGTACTTC. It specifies CASSSRTAAYEQYF.

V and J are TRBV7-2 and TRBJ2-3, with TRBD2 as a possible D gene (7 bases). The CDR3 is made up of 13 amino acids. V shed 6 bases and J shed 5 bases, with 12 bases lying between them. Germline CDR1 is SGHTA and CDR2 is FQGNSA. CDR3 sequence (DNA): TGTGCCAGCAGGAACGGGGGGCAAGATACGCAGTATTTT. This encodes CASRNGGQDTQYF.

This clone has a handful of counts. For the CDR3, the DNA is TGTGCCAGCAGCGTAGCGCCGACAGGGACAGAGACCCAGTACTTC. Protein sequence: CASSVAPTGTETQYF. V and J are TRBV9 and TRBJ2-5; TRBD1 agrees at 7 bases. Germline V gene data show CDR1 as SGDLS and CDR2 as YYNGEE. The V segment lost 0 bases and the J segment 4 bases; nucleotides outside the gene matches: 6. The CDR3 extends over 15 amino acids.

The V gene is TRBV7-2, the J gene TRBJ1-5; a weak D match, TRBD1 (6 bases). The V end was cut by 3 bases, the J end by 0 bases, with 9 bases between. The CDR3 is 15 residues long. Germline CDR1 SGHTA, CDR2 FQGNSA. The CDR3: CASSFYRDSNQPQHF. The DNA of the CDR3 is TGTGCCAGCAGCTTCTACAGGGATAGCAATCAGCCCCAGCATTTT.

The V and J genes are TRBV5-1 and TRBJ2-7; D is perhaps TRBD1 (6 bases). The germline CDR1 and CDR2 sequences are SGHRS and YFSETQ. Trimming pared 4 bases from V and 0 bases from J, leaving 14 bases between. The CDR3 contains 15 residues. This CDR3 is CASSPEGGYSYEQYF. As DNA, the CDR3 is TGCGCCAGCAGCCCCGAAGGGGGATACTCCTACGAGCAGTACTTC.

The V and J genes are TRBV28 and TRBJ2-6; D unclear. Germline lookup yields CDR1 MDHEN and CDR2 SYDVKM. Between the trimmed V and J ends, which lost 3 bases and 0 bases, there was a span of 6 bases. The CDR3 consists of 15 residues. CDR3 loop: CASSFLDSGANVLTF. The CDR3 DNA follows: TGTGCCAGCAGTTTTTTAGACTCTGGGGCCAACGTCCTGACTTTC.

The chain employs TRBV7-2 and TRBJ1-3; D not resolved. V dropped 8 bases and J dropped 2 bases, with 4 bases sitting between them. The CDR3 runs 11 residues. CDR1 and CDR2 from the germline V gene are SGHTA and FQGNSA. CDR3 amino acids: CASAAGNTIYF. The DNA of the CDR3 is TGTGCCAGCGCGGCTGGAAACACCATATATTTT.

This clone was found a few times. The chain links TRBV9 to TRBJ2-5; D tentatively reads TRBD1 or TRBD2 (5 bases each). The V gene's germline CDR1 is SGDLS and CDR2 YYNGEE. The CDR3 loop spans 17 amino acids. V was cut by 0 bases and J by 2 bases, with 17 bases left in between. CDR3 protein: CASSVAPTGTPQETQYF. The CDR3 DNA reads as TGTGCCAGCAGCGTAGCTCCTACCGGGACCCCGCAAGAGACCCAGTACTTC. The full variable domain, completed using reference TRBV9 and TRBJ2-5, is DSGVTQTPKHLITATGQRVTLRCSPRSGDLSVYWYQQSLDQGLQFLIQYYNGEERAKGNILERFSAQQFPDLHSELNLSSLELGDSALYFCASSVAPTGTPQETQYFGPGTRLLVL.

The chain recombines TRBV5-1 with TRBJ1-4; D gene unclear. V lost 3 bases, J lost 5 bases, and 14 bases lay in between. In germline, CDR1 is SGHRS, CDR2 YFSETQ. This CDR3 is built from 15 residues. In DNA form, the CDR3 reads TGCGCCAGCAGCTCAAAACAGAGACTAAATGAAAAACTGTTTTTT. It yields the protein CASSSKQRLNEKLFF.

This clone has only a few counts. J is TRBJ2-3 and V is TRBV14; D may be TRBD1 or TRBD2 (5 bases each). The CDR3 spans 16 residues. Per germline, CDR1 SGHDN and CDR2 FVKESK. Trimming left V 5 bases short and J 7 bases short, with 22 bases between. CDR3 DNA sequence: TGTGCCAGCAGCATGACCGGGGCCCGACAAGCGAATACGCAGTATTTT. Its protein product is CASSMTGARQANTQYF.

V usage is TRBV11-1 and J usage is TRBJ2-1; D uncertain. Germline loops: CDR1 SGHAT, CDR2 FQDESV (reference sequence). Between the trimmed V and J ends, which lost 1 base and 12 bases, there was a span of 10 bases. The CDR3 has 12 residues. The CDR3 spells CASSLVDVGQFF. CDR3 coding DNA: TGTGCCAGCAGCTTAGTTGACGTCGGGCAGTTCTTC.

CDR3 in DNA: TGTGCCAGCAGCTTAGTCGAGGGGGTAGCGGGCGAGCAGTACTTC. It encodes CASSLVEGVAGEQYF. This chain uses TRBV7-9 with TRBJ2-5, with a tentative D call TRBD2 (7 bases). The DNA matches TRBJ2-7 better at its end, which makes the J call doubtful. The CDR3 is 15 amino acids. CDR1 and CDR2 from the germline V gene are SEHNR and FQNEAQ (reference sequence).

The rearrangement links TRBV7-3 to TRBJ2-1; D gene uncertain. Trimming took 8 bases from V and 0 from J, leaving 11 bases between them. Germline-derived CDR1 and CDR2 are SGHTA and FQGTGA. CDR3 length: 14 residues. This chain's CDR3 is CASEVRPSYNEQFF. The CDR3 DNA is TGTGCCAGCGAGGTTCGGCCCTCCTACAATGAGCAGTTCTTC.

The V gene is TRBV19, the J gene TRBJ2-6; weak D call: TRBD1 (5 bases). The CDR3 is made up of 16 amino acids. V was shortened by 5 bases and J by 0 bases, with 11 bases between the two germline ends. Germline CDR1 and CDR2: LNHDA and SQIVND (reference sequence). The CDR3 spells CASSFTGSSGANVLTF. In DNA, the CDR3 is TGTGCCAGTAGTTTTACAGGTAGCTCTGGGGCCAACGTCCTGACTTTC.

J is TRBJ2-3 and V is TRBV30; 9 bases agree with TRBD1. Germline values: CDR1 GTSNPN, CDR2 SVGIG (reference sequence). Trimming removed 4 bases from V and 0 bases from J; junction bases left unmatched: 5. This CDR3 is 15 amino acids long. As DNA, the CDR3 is TGTGCCTGGATCGGGACAGGGCATAGCACAGATACGCAGTATTTT. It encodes CAWIGTGHSTDTQYF.

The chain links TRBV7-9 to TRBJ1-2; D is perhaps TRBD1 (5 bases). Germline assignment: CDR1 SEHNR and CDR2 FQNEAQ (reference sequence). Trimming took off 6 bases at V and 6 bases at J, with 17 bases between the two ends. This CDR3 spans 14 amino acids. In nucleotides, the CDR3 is TGTGCCAGCAGTTCCACGCCCGGGGGGGATGGCTACACCTTC. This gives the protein CASSSTPGGDGYTF.

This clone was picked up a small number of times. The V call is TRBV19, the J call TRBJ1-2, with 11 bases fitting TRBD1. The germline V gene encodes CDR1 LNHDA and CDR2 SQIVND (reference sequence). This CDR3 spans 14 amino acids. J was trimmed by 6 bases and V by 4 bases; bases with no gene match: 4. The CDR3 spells CASSTDRGLNGYTF. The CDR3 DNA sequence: TGTGCCAGTAGTACGGACAGGGGGCTGAATGGCTACACCTTC.

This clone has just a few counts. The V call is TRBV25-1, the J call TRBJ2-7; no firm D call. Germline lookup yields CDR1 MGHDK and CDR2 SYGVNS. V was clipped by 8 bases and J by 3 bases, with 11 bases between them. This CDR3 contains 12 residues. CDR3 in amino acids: CASRNDLYEQYF. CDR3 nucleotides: TGTGCCAGCCGCAACGACCTCTACGAGCAGTACTTC.

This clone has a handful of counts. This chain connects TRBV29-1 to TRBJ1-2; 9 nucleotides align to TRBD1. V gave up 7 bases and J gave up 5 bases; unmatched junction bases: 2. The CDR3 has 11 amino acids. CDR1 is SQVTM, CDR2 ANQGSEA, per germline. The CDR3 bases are TGCAGCGAGGGACAGGGATATGGCTACACCTTC. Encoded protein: CSEGQGYGYTF.

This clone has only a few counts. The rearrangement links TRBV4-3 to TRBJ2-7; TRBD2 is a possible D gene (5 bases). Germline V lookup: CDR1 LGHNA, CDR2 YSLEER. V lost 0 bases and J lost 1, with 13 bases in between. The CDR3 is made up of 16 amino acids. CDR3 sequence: CASSQEAGVQSYEQYF. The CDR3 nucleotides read TGCGCCAGCAGCCAAGAGGCCGGGGTCCAATCCTACGAGCAGTACTTC.

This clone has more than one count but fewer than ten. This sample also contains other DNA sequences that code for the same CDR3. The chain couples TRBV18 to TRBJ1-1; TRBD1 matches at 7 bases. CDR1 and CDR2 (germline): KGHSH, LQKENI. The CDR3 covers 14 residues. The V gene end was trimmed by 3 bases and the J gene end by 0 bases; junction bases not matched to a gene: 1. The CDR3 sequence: CASSPDRVNTEAFF. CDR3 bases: TGTGCCAGCTCACCCGACAGGGTGAACACTGAAGCTTTCTTT.

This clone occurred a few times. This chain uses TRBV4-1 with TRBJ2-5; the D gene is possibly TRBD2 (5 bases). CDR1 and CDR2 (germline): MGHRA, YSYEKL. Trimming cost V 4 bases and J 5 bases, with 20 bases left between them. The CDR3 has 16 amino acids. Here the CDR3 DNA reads TGCGCCAGCAGCCCCGCCCTTTTGCGGCGAGGGGAGACCCAGTACTTC. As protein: CASSPALLRRGETQYF.

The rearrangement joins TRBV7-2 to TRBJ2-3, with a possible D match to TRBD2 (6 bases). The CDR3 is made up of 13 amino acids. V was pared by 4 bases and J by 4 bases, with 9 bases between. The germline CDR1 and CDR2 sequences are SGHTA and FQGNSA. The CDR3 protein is CASSWRGADTQYF. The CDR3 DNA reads TGTGCCAGCAGCTGGAGGGGCGCAGATACGCAGTATTTT.

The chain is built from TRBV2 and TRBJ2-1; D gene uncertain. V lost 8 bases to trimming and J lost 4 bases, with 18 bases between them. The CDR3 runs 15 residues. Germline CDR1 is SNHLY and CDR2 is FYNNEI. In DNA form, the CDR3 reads TGTGCCAGCTCAAGACTGGATCCCGGTTACAATGAGCAGTTCTTC. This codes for CASSRLDPGYNEQFF. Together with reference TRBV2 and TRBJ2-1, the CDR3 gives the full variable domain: EPEVTQTPSHQVTQMGQEVILRCVPISNHLYFYWYRQILGQKVEFLVSFYNNEISEKSEIFDDQFSVERPDGSNFTLKIRSTKLEDSAMYFCASSRLDPGYNEQFFGPGTRLTVL.